One and the same sample provided the 28 T cell receptor beta chains below, sequenced in a study of blood T cells in healthy people across ages. Sample-barcoded 5' priming and a J-beta primer mix drove a second PCR of roughly 7 to 11 cycles. TCRdb itself ran the 5' RACE reads through MiXCR, one entry per CDR3 protein. The table shows over a million distinct CDR3 sequences, with about 43% occurring only once. Sequences were obtained from blood. The receptors here all came from a young woman in good health.

As regards this clonotype: A much bigger clone sits one base away, suggesting this may be a read error. This chain connects TRBV9 to TRBJ2-2; D unresolved. The CDR3 consists of 12 residues. Germline CDR1 is SGDLS and CDR2 is YYNGEE. V was trimmed by 0 bases and J by 6 bases, leaving 3 bases between them. DNA for the CDR3: TGTGCCAGCAGCGTAGTTTCCGGGGAGCTGTTTTTT. The encoded protein is CASSVVSGELFF.

A few counts support this clonotype. The CDR3 sequence: CAISGPGEQFF. The CDR3 DNA sequence: TGTGCCATCAGTGGCCCGGGTGAGCAGTTCTTC. The chain links TRBV10-3 to TRBJ2-1; unclear D gene. Germline values: CDR1 ENHRY, CDR2 SYGVKD. Trimming cost V 4 bases and J 9 bases, with 7 bases left between them. This CDR3 region has 11 residues.

This rearrangement joins TRBV10-3 to TRBJ1-6, with D unresolved. Germline-derived CDR1 and CDR2 are ENHRY and SYGVKD. Trimming cost V 4 bases and J 0 bases, with 10 bases left between them. CDR3 size: 16 residues. CDR3 residues: CAISVQAFSYNSPLHF. Written as DNA, the CDR3 is TGTGCCATCAGTGTGCAGGCCTTCTCCTATAATTCACCCCTCCACTTT.

The chain combines TRBV5-1 with TRBJ1-1; D possibly corresponds to TRBD1 (6 bases). Trimming pared 0 bases from V and 0 bases from J, leaving 12 bases between. Germline V lookup: CDR1 SGHRS, CDR2 YFSETQ. The CDR3 is made up of 16 amino acids. CDR3 sequence reads: CASSLEGGTLNTEAFF. The CDR3 DNA is TGCGCCAGCAGCTTGGAAGGAGGGACACTGAACACTGAAGCTTTCTTT.

DNA for the CDR3: TGTGCCAGCAGCTTAGGGACAGGGGCTTATCAGCCCCAGCATTTT. Its protein product is CASSLGTGAYQPQHF. The chain uses TRBV7-2 and TRBJ1-5, with 9 bases fitting TRBD1. J lost 5 bases, V lost 1 base, and 3 bases had no gene match. This CDR3 has 15 amino acids. The V gene's germline CDR1 is SGHTA and CDR2 FQGNSA.

Here the CDR3 reads CASSLEEPSSYNEQFF. The CDR3 DNA reads TGTGCCAGCAGCTTAGAAGAACCTAGCTCCTACAATGAGCAGTTCTTC. V usage is TRBV7-6 and J usage is TRBJ2-1; D call uncertain. The V gene lost 1 base and the J gene lost 0 bases, with 10 bases spanning the gap. The CDR3 has 16 residues. The germline gives CDR1 SGHVS, CDR2 FNYEAQ. Using reference TRBV7-6 and TRBJ2-1 for the parts outside the CDR3, the full variable domain is GAGVSQSPRYKVTKRGQDVALRCDPISGHVSLYWYRQALGQGPEFLTYFNYEAQQDKSGLPNDRFSAERPEGSISTLTIQRTEQRDSAMYRCASSLEEPSSYNEQFFGPGTRLTVL.

The CDR3 protein is CASSLEVGSYEQYF. The CDR3 coding sequence is TGTGCCAGCAGCTTAGAGGTGGGCTCCTACGAGCAGTACTTC. The V call is TRBV11-2, the J call TRBJ2-7, with D hard to call. V lost 0 bases, J lost 0 bases, and 6 bases lay in between. The CDR3 length is 14 residues. Germline V gene lookup returns CDR1 SGHAT and CDR2 FQNNGV.

This chain joins TRBV6-5 and TRBJ2-5; D remains unclear. Trimming shortened V by 2 bases and J by 5 bases, and 12 bases separated the two germline ends. The CDR3 spans 14 residues. Per the germline V gene, CDR1 is MNHEY and CDR2 is SVGAGI. The CDR3 region is CASSYGRQLETQYF. DNA for the CDR3: TGTGCCAGCAGTTACGGACGTCAGTTGGAGACCCAGTACTTC.

The rearrangement links TRBV20-1 to TRBJ2-1, with 8 bases aligning to TRBD2. V lost 2 bases, J lost 12 bases, and 9 bases stayed unmatched. CDR1 is DFQATT, CDR2 SNEGSKA, per germline (reference sequence). There are 13 residues in the CDR3. The CDR3: CSARPKAGEVQFF. The CDR3 bases are TGCAGTGCTAGACCCAAAGCGGGAGAGGTGCAGTTCTTC.

The chain couples TRBV12-5 to TRBJ2-3; D not certain. V was cut by 3 bases and J by 1 base, with 14 bases left in between. Germline V gene sequence: CDR1 LGHNT, CDR2 FRNRAP. The CDR3 runs 16 residues. CDR3 in DNA: TGTGCTAGTGGTTTAGGAGATACTCGAGGCACAGATACGCAGTATTTT. This translates into CASGLGDTRGTDTQYF.

The chain carries TRBV10-3 and TRBJ1-2, with D possibly being TRBD1 (6 bases). The ends were cut back, 3 bases at V and 5 bases at J, with 10 bases in the middle. Germline lookup yields CDR1 ENHRY and CDR2 SYGVKD. This CDR3 is 13 amino acids long. The CDR3 sequence: CAISDRGIYGYTF. CDR3 nucleotide sequence: TGTGCCATCAGTGACAGGGGTATTTATGGCTACACCTTC.

The table lists this clonotype with a few counts. This rearrangement joins TRBV6-5 to TRBJ2-7; D assignment may be TRBD1 or TRBD2 (5 bases each). The DNA end lines up better with TRBJ2-5; the J call may be wrong. Germline CDR1 reads MNHEY; CDR2 reads SVGAGI. CDR3 length: 13 residues. The DNA for the CDR3 is TGTGCCAGCAAGACCGGGACCCTTGGGACCCAGTACTTC. Translating gives CASKTGTLGTQYF.

This clonotype was counted a few times. This chain uses TRBV10-3 with TRBJ1-4; D ambiguous. In germline, CDR1 is ENHRY, CDR2 SYGVKD. The CDR3 has 17 residues. Trimming cost V 7 bases and J 7 bases, with 25 bases left between them. DNA of the CDR3: TGTGCCATCACTGTGCAACTTTTAGACCCCAACCCTGAAAAACTGTTTTTT. As protein: CAITVQLLDPNPEKLFF.

This clonotype was detected only a few times. V is TRBV28 and J is TRBJ2-1, with D perhaps TRBD1 or TRBD2 (6 bases each). CDR1 is MDHEN and CDR2 is SYDVKM in the germline V gene. Between the trimmed V and J ends, which lost 5 bases and 0 bases, there was a span of 23 bases. This CDR3 has 19 residues. Here the CDR3 reads CASSPRRGDTFNSYNEQFF. CDR3 bases: TGTGCCAGCAGTCCCCGAAGGGGGGACACCTTTAACTCCTACAATGAGCAGTTCTTC.

The chain is built from TRBV27 and TRBJ2-5, with D possibly being TRBD2 (6 bases). This CDR3 has 15 amino acids. Germline CDR1 is MNHEY and CDR2 is SMNVEV (reference sequence). The V end lost 2 bases, the J end lost 4 bases, and 14 bases lay between the germline ends. DNA for the CDR3: TGTGCCAGCAGTTTACGACGACTAGTCGGAGAGACCCAGTACTTC. Encoded protein: CASSLRRLVGETQYF.

There are a few counts of this clonotype. The chain employs TRBV20-1 and TRBJ1-6; a possible D gene is TRBD1 (5 bases). The CDR3 has 14 residues. Deletions cut 6 bases from V and 5 bases from J, with 14 bases between. Germline loops: CDR1 DFQATT, CDR2 SNEGSKA (reference sequence). The CDR3 sequence is CSAREGSDNSPLHF. CDR3 coding DNA: TGCAGTGCCAGGGAAGGCAGTGATAATTCACCCCTCCACTTT.

This clonotype came up a few times. The chain employs TRBV12-3 or TRBV12-4 and TRBJ2-3; D may match TRBD1 or TRBD2 (5 bases each). V lost 3 bases to trimming and J lost 6 bases, with 10 bases between them. CDR3 length: 13 residues. Here the CDR3 DNA reads TGTGCCAGCAGTTTCCGGGACCCCGATACGCAGTATTTT. Its protein product is CASSFRDPDTQYF.

As for this clonotype: Compared with germline, one end of the junction differs, possibly owing to a read error. The chain employs TRBV12-3 or TRBV12-4 and TRBJ1-4; D is unresolved. The length of the CDR3 is 12 residues. CDR3 nucleotides: TGTGCCAGCAGCGACGACGGTGAAAGACTGTTTTTT. It encodes CASSDDGERLFF.

The chain uses TRBV4-1 and TRBJ2-5, with D tentatively TRBD2 (6 bases). This CDR3 comprises 16 residues. Trimming removed 4 bases at V and 2 bases at J, with 17 bases between. CDR1 and CDR2 (germline): MGHRA, YSYEKL. The CDR3 protein is CASSPLRGNNQETQYF. The CDR3, as DNA: TGCGCCAGCAGCCCCCTCCGGGGGAACAATCAAGAGACCCAGTACTTC.

The V call is TRBV9, the J call TRBJ2-7; 8 bases are shared with TRBD2. Trimming at V came to 5 bases and at J to 7 bases, leaving 14 bases not matched to a gene. Germline V gene sequence: CDR1 SGDLS, CDR2 YYNGEE. The CDR3 is 15 residues long. CDR3 amino acids: CASRSTGTRSNEQYF. CDR3 DNA sequence: TGTGCCAGCAGATCTACCGGGACTAGGTCCAATGAGCAGTACTTC.

This clonotype was picked up a small number of times. The rearrangement links TRBV12-3 or TRBV12-4 to TRBJ2-7; maybe TRBD2 (5 bases). This CDR3 spans 13 amino acids. V was cut by 5 bases and J by 6 bases, with 14 bases left in between. The CDR3 coding sequence is TGTGCCAGCAGTCCGGCTAGCTCGGGCGAGCAGTACTTC. As protein: CASSPASSGEQYF.

This clonotype appeared a few times. The chain combines TRBV7-2 with TRBJ1-2; D might be TRBD1 (6 bases). The germline V and J ends were trimmed by 5 bases and 7 bases, with 14 bases remaining between them. The CDR3 runs to 13 residues. The germline CDR1 and CDR2 sequences are SGHTA and FQGNSA. The CDR3 sequence is CASSGDTLTGYTF. CDR3 coding DNA: TGTGCCAGCAGCGGGGACACCCTTACTGGCTACACCTTC.

There are a few counts of this clonotype. The gene calls are TRBV12-3 or TRBV12-4 and TRBJ2-6; TRBD2 is a possible D gene (6 bases). The CDR3 consists of 15 residues. Trimming removed 9 bases from V and 0 bases from J, with 12 bases in between. CDR3 region: CASGGSHSGANVLTF. The CDR3 DNA sequence: TGTGCCAGTGGGGGGTCCCACTCTGGGGCCAACGTCCTGACTTTC.

The chain uses TRBV20-1 and TRBJ2-7, with TRBD1 identical over 9 bases. There are 13 residues in the CDR3. The V and J ends lost 3 bases and 10 bases, in that order; junction bases with no gene match: 10. Germline values: CDR1 DFQATT, CDR2 SNEGSKA (reference sequence). CDR3 residues: CSARYRGQEAQYF. CDR3 sequence (DNA): TGCAGTGCTAGGTACAGGGGGCAAGAGGCCCAGTACTTC.

The chain links TRBV28 to TRBJ2-5, with TRBD2 matching 10 bases. Trimming cost V 4 bases and J 10 bases; bases outside gene matches: 18. CDR1 and CDR2 from the germline V gene are MDHEN and SYDVKM. There are 17 residues in the CDR3. Written as DNA, the CDR3 is TGTGCCAGCAGTTCCTTAGCGGGGGGTATACGAGACAATGACCAGTACTTC. Protein product: CASSSLAGGIRDNDQYF.

This clonotype was detected only a few times. The chain is built from TRBV12-3 or TRBV12-4 and TRBJ2-7; TRBD2 agrees at 7 bases. Unmatched junction bases numbered 11, after V lost 4 bases and J lost 5 bases. This CDR3 has 15 residues. The CDR3 reads CASSSEAGPRDEQYF. The DNA of the CDR3 is TGTGCCAGCAGTTCCGAAGCGGGACCCCGGGACGAGCAGTACTTC.

This clonotype has only a few counts. The chain joins TRBV6-2 or TRBV6-3 to TRBJ2-5; possibly TRBD2 for D (6 bases). CDR3 size: 15 residues. V was pared by 4 bases and J by 5 bases, with 17 bases between. The germline V gene has CDR1 MNHEY and CDR2 SVGEGT. The CDR3 sequence: CASSLTRASEETQYF. The CDR3 DNA reads TGTGCCAGCAGTTTAACTAGGGCTAGCGAGGAGACCCAGTACTTC.

The CDR3 DNA is TGTGCCAGCAGCCCTTACAGGGTTGAGACCCAGTACTTC. Translation gives CASSPYRVETQYF. The chain uses TRBV3-1 and TRBJ2-5; D perhaps matches TRBD1 (6 bases). The CDR3 has 13 residues. CDR1 and CDR2 (germline): LGHDT, YNNKEL (reference sequence). The V gene lost 4 bases and the J gene lost 5 bases, with 11 bases spanning the gap.